The 12 T cell receptor beta chains listed next were all sequenced from one sample in a study of T cell responses to AZD1222 COVID-19 vaccine. Clones were read by immunoSEQ multiplex PCR, and TCRdb kept only the in-frame ones, dropping some. Of some 100,000 clones listed, about 86% are singletons. The sequencing here drew on peripheral blood, taken on day 0 of AZD1222 vaccination. These receptors were taken from an adult in good health.

The CDR3 bases are TGTGCCAGCCAAAGGACGGAGAACTATGGCTACACCTTC. This sequence encodes CASQRTENYGYTF. J is TRBJ1-2 and V is TRBV2; D call uncertain. Germline CDR1 reads SNHLY; CDR2 reads FYNNEI. V lost 8 bases to trimming and J lost 2 bases, with 12 bases between them. The CDR3 runs 13 residues.

V and J are TRBV6-1 and TRBJ2-5; D call uncertain. The CDR3 is made up of 13 amino acids. CDR1 is MNHNS and CDR2 is SASEGT in the germline V gene. Between the trimmed V and J ends, which lost 3 bases and 5 bases, there was a span of 10 bases. DNA of the CDR3: TGTGCCAGCAGTGATTCTGGTAGGGAGACCCAGTACTTC. Protein sequence: CASSDSGRETQYF.

The rearrangement joins TRBV19 to TRBJ2-1; D not certain. CDR3 length equals 15 residues. Germline CDR1 reads LNHDA; CDR2 reads SQIVND (reference sequence). With 5 bases removed from V and 0 bases from J, the gap between germline ends came to 11 bases. CDR3 coding DNA: TGTGCCAGTAGTTCTGACCGCAGCTCCTACAATGAGCAGTTCTTC. The encoded protein is CASSSDRSSYNEQFF.

This clone showed up just once. The chain combines TRBV19 with TRBJ2-7; a weak D match, TRBD1 (6 bases). Trimming stripped 6 bases from V and 4 bases from J, with 13 bases between. The CDR3 loop spans 13 amino acids. Germline V gene lookup returns CDR1 LNHDA and CDR2 SQIVND (reference sequence). CDR3 coding DNA: TGTGCCAGTAGCGACGCAACAGGGTACGAGCAGTACTTC. This gives the protein CASSDATGYEQYF.

The chain carries TRBV6-2 or TRBV6-3 and TRBJ1-1; a weak D match, TRBD1 (5 bases). V lost 0 bases and J lost 10, with 12 bases in between. The length of the CDR3 is 13 residues. Per the germline V gene, CDR1 is MNHEY and CDR2 is SVGEGT. The CDR3 sequence: CASSYSAGTVAFF. The CDR3 nucleotides are TGTGCCAGCAGTTACTCGGCCGGGACGGTAGCTTTCTTT.

The V and J genes are TRBV5-1 and TRBJ2-2; D remains unclear. This CDR3 has 14 amino acids. Germline values: CDR1 SGHRS, CDR2 YFSETQ. The ends were cut back, 2 bases at V and 3 bases at J, with 8 bases in the middle. CDR3 sequence: CASSFGSDTGELFF. In DNA form, the CDR3 reads TGCGCCAGCAGCTTTGGTTCAGACACCGGGGAGCTGTTTTTT.

This clone was seen a few times. This sequence joins TRBV7-3 and TRBJ2-2; D might be TRBD2 (5 bases). The germline V gene encodes CDR1 SGHTA and CDR2 FQGTGA. The CDR3 is 15 amino acids. Trimming stripped 5 bases from V and 2 bases from J, with 12 bases between. CDR3 sequence: CASSPARANTGELFF. In DNA form, the CDR3 reads TGTGCCAGCAGCCCGGCGCGGGCCAACACCGGGGAGCTGTTTTTT.

This clone occurred once. V is TRBV7-2 and J is TRBJ1-1; D gene unclear. This CDR3 region has 15 residues. V shed 1 base and J shed 4 bases, with 13 bases lying between them. Germline values: CDR1 SGHTA, CDR2 FQGNSA. CDR3 sequence (DNA): TGTGCCAGCAGCTTAGAGGCTGCCCGGGGCACTGAAGCTTTCTTT. Translation gives CASSLEAARGTEAFF.

This clone was counted between two and nine times. The rearrangement joins TRBV6-2 or TRBV6-3 to TRBJ1-3; 7 bases line up with TRBD1. Germline lookup yields CDR1 MNHEY and CDR2 SVGEGT. The CDR3 sequence is 15 residues long. Trimming took 4 bases from V and 7 from J; bases not matched to a gene: 10. This chain's CDR3 is CASSSGTARRNTIYF. The DNA of the CDR3 is TGTGCCAGCAGTTCCGGGACAGCCCGAAGGAACACCATATATTTT.

CDR3 in amino acids: CASSPRGPHNSPLHF. CDR3 nucleotide sequence: TGTGCCAGCAGCCCGAGGGGTCCCCATAATTCACCCCTCCACTTT. J is TRBJ1-6 and V is TRBV27, with a tentative D call TRBD1 (5 bases). V was clipped by 6 bases and J by 5 bases, with 14 bases between them. CDR3 length: 15 amino acids. Germline V gene lookup returns CDR1 MNHEY and CDR2 SMNVEV (reference sequence).

This clone was seen a single time. The chain has TRBV6-5 and TRBJ2-7; D assignment may be TRBD1 or TRBD2 (5 bases each). Germline CDR1 is MNHEY and CDR2 is SVGAGI. Trimming pared 5 bases from V and 0 bases from J, leaving 14 bases between. The CDR3 spans 15 residues. CDR3 loop: CASSRGRGDSYEQYF. The CDR3 nucleotides are TGTGCCAGCAGTCGCGGACGGGGCGACTCCTACGAGCAGTACTTC.

The genes are TRBV15 and TRBJ2-7; D is uncertain. The germline CDR1 and CDR2 sequences are LNHNV and YYDKDF (reference sequence). The V gene lost 0 bases and the J gene lost 10 bases, with 10 bases spanning the gap. CDR3 length equals 12 residues. CDR3 nucleotides: TGTGCCACCAGCAGAGACTTCGTCCTCCAGTACTTC. Residues: CATSRDFVLQYF.